This T cell receptor (beta chain) was sequenced during a study of T cell responses to AZD1222 COVID-19 vaccine. Notes on the study in general: A rise in Spike-specific TCR breadth and depth followed two AZD1222 doses. Seropositivity was recorded at baseline in only six AZD1222 recipients. No day 14 peak samples; only post-peak repertoires were characterized. Epitopes outside B.1.351 and B.1.1.7 mutated regions reportedly drew nearly half of spike TCRs.

Clones were sequenced by immunoSEQ multiplex PCR, and TCRdb holds only the in-frame ones, with some missing. The repertoire includes approximately 120,000 clones, less than 95% of them detected once, and about 4.2% sits in the top ten. On this clone itself: Its target is unknown.

Trimming cost V 7 bases and J 1 base, with 18 bases left between them. The V gene's germline CDR1 is KGHDR and CDR2 SFDVKD. This CDR3 spans 16 amino acids. The chain employs TRBV24-1 and TRBJ1-1; the D gene is possibly TRBD1 (6 bases). This sample comprised peripheral blood, obtained on day 0 of MenACWY control vaccination. The receptor comes from an adult in good health. This chain's CDR3 is CATRGAERQPNTEAFF. CDR3 coding DNA: TGTGCCACCAGGGGGGCGGAGCGACAACCGAACACTGAAGCTTTCTTT.